Below are 12 T cell receptor beta chains sequenced from a single sample in a study of CD8+CD57+ T cells in acquired aplastic anemia. CDR3 and TCR beta VDJ profiling relied on a genomic DNA template. TCRdb itself ran the reads through MiXCR, one entry per CDR3 protein. Of under 200,000 distinct CDR3 sequences in the sample, roughly 50% are singletons; the top ten hold 3.2%. Only patients with CD8+CD57+ cell expansion on flow cytometry were chosen for sequencing. The specimen was sorted CD4+, CD8+, or CD8+CD57+ T cells (not recorded which) from PBMCs. These TCRs come from a human donor with aplastic anemia.

This rearrangement joins TRBV20-1 to TRBJ2-1; D is possibly TRBD2 (6 bases). The CDR3 has 14 residues. Trimming shortened V by 6 bases and J by 0 bases, and 12 bases separated the two germline ends. Germline CDR1 is DFQATT and CDR2 is SNEGSKA (reference sequence). CDR3 DNA: TGCAGTGCCGACACGGGAGTCTCCTACAATGAGCAGTTCTTC. This gives the protein CSADTGVSYNEQFF.

On this clonotype: An end of the junction does not agree with germline; a read error may underlie this. The CDR3 sequence is CASTTGLGYETQCF. The CDR3 DNA sequence: TGTGCCAGCACCACTGGGCTGGGGTATGAGACCCAGTGCTTC. The chain combines TRBV2 with TRBJ2-5; D gene uncertain. Germline assignment: CDR1 SNHLY and CDR2 FYNNEI. The CDR3 contains 14 residues.

The V call is TRBV5-1, the J call TRBJ1-2, with 8 bases lining up with TRBD1. Germline CDR1 SGHRS, CDR2 YFSETQ. The CDR3 runs to 15 residues. The J segment lost 1 base and the V segment lost 4 bases, leaving 6 bases of the junction unmatched. This CDR3 is CASSRITGGNYGYTF. CDR3 sequence (DNA): TGCGCCAGCAGCCGGATTACAGGGGGTAACTATGGCTACACCTTC.

This clonotype was picked up many times. The junction and the germline gene differ at one end; a read error may be behind it. The rearrangement joins TRBV19 to TRBJ2-1; 10 positions match TRBD2. The CDR3 length is 15 residues. Germline CDR1 LNHDA, CDR2 SQIVND (reference sequence). CDR3 loop: CVSSTSGISYNEQFF. The CDR3 bases are TGTGTCAGTAGTACTAGCGGGATATCCTACAATGAGCAGTTCTTC.

This clonotype was detected ten times or more. The chain is built from TRBV10-3 and TRBJ2-3; TRBD2 matches 13 bases. The CDR3 contains 17 residues. Trimming took 3 bases from V and 6 from J; bases not matched to a gene: 9. CDR1 ENHRY and CDR2 SYGVKD come from the germline V gene. CDR3 loop: CAISDGTSGTTHDTQYF. The CDR3 DNA reads as TGTGCCATCAGTGACGGGACTAGCGGGACTACACATGATACGCAGTATTTT.

This clonotype was found many times. This rearrangement joins TRBV7-2 to TRBJ2-5; 9 bases match TRBD1. Germline assignment: CDR1 SGHTA and CDR2 FQGNSA. There are 17 residues in the CDR3. V trimming: 0 bases; J trimming: 5 bases; junction bases outside the gene matches: 10. The CDR3 DNA is TGTGCCAGCAGCTTAGCGGGCACAGGGGGCGGCGGGGAGACCCAGTACTTC. It encodes CASSLAGTGGGGETQYF.

The chain employs TRBV20-1 and TRBJ1-6; D is ambiguous. CDR1 is DFQATT and CDR2 is SNEGSKA in the germline V gene (reference sequence). Trimming stripped 3 bases from V and 8 bases from J, with 20 bases between. CDR3 length: 16 residues. CDR3 sequence: CSAREHTGQYDSPLHF. CDR3 nucleotides: TGCAGTGCTAGGGAACATACCGGGCAATATGATTCACCCCTCCACTTT.

There are a few counts of this clonotype. The chain links TRBV25-1 to TRBJ1-5, with D tentatively TRBD1 (6 bases). V lost 10 bases, J lost 1 base, and 14 bases lay in between. The CDR3 contains 14 residues. Germline V gene data show CDR1 as MGHDK and CDR2 as SYGVNS. CDR3 coding DNA: TGTGCCACCAGCGGACAGTCGAGCAATCAGCCCCAGCATTTT. The encoded protein is CATSGQSSNQPQHF. Full variable domain (outside the CDR3, taken from reference TRBV25-1 and TRBJ1-5): EADIYQTPRYLVIGTGKKITLECSQTMGHDKMYWYQQDPGMELHLIHYSYGVNSTEKGDLSSESTVSRIRTEHFPLTLESARPSHTSQYLCATSGQSSNQPQHFGDGTRLSIL.

The chain couples TRBV7-2 to TRBJ1-3; D is undetermined. V was clipped by 2 bases and J by 4 bases, with 6 bases between them. The CDR3 loop spans 13 amino acids. Germline CDR1 and CDR2: SGHTA and FQGNSA. CDR3 sequence: CASSLYRGNTIYF. The CDR3 nucleotides are TGTGCCAGCAGCTTATATCGGGGAAACACCATATATTTT.

This clonotype was counted a single time. An end of the junction does not agree with germline; a read error may underlie this. The chain uses TRBV10-3 and TRBJ1-1; 8 nucleotides agree with TRBD1. The CDR3 runs 12 residues. From germline, CDR1 is ENHRY and CDR2 SYGVKD. The DNA for the CDR3 is TGTGCCAGCAGTGCTACAGGGGGAGTAGCTTTCTTT. It specifies CASSATGGVAFF.

This clonotype was observed a handful of times. The J gene is TRBJ2-1, the V gene TRBV10-3, with a weak D call TRBD1 (6 bases). The V end lost 8 bases, the J end lost 6 bases, and 8 bases lay between the germline ends. There are 11 residues in the CDR3. Looked up from germline, CDR1 is ENHRY and CDR2 is SYGVKD. The CDR3 sequence: CAIRRGNEQFF. The CDR3 DNA reads as TGTGCCATCCGCAGGGGCAATGAGCAGTTCTTC.

The chain is built from TRBV2 and TRBJ2-7; 9 bases line up with TRBD1. Germline V CDR1 and CDR2: SNHLY, FYNNEI. Trimming at V came to 1 base and at J to 4 bases, leaving 5 bases not matched to a gene. The CDR3 is made up of 15 amino acids. In DNA, the CDR3 is TGTGCCAGCAGTGAAGACAGGGGGCTTGAATACGAGCAGTACTTC. This encodes CASSEDRGLEYEQYF.